The clone carrying this T cell receptor beta chain was seen only a few times. As yet, its antigen is unknown. cDNA libraries of TCR beta carried unique molecular identifiers. TCRdb fed the PCR reads into MiXCR, producing one record per CDR3 protein. The repertoire holds around 710,000 distinct CDR3 sequences, roughly 50% seen once, with roughly 5.2% in the top ten. The CDR3 length is 12 residues. Per germline, CDR1 SQVTM and CDR2 ANQGSEA. V gave up 3 bases and J gave up 7 bases, with 10 bases separating them. The entry originates in a study of post-analysis software for immune sequencing data. The study, taken as a whole, reports: Significantly lower normalized Chao1 diversity was seen in multiple sclerosis patients than in controls. Included in a set of five TRBV segments more frequent in patients than controls were TRBV5-6, TRBV5-1 and TRBV20-1.

This receptor was identified in a girl aged 10 to 17 with multiple sclerosis. This chain links TRBV29-1 with TRBJ2-1; D unresolved. Sample: blood. CDR3 amino acids: CSVEGSSNEQFF. CDR3 sequence (DNA): TGCAGCGTTGAGGGTAGTAGTAATGAGCAGTTCTTC.